Included here is one T cell receptor (beta chain) sequence, with context. This entry comes from a study of tumor-infiltrating lymphocytes in oesophageal squamous cell carcinoma. One entry per CDR3 protein, called by TCRdb with MiXCR from the reads. This table holds 11,000 or so distinct CDR3 sequences, roughly 60% found once. This CDR3 contains 13 residues. Germline V gene sequence: CDR1 SGHTA, CDR2 FQGTGA. Trimming cost V 2 bases and J 5 bases, with 7 bases left between them. The sample comprised blood. The V and J genes are TRBV7-3 and TRBJ2-1; D unresolved. This receptor was identified in a female donor with esophageal squamous cell carcinoma. The CDR3 DNA sequence: TGTGCCAGCAGCTTATCACGCGACAATGAGCAGTTCTTC. Amino acids: CASSLSRDNEQFF.